Only a few counts were recorded for the clone carrying this TCR beta chain. The antigen is undetermined. This sample is drawn from a study of post-analysis software for immune sequencing data. CDR3 size: 12 residues. The J segment lost 13 bases and the V segment lost 5 bases, leaving 6 bases of the junction unmatched. CDR1 is MNHNY and CDR2 is SVGAGI in the germline V gene (reference sequence). The study's findings and limits: F-measure co-clustering was strong for batch-matched samples. Compared against controls, patients with multiple sclerosis displayed significantly lower normalized Chao1 diversity. Controls showed lower frequencies than patients for roughly 5 TRBV segments, and TRBV5-6, TRBV5-1 and TRBV20-1 were among these.

The library was made from cDNA and included unique molecular identifiers. Input amounts of roughly 1 to 10 million T cells were used. These gave about 500,000 cDNA molecules, so each molecule approximated one T cell. TCRdb independently ran MiXCR on the PCR reads; one entry per CDR3 protein. Among approximately 770,000 distinct CDR3 sequences, approximately 44% were seen once, and the ten largest hold approximately 5%. V is TRBV6-6 and J is TRBJ2-1; TRBD1 matches at 9 bases. Sequenced input: blood. The clonotype was recovered from a girl aged 5 to 17 with multiple sclerosis. CDR3 in amino acids: CASSDRGETQFF. As DNA, the CDR3 is TGTGCCAGCAGTGACAGGGGGGAGACCCAGTTCTTC.